This T cell receptor beta chain was obtained from a study of OX40 agonist ivuxolimab in advanced cancers. Turning to the study itself: In this cohort, patients received ivuxolimab, an agonistic anti-OX40 (CD134) antibody. From 23 to 79 years was the age range, with a mean of around 57 years, and roughly 83% were male.

Study-wide results and limits: Low normalized T-cell clonal expansion was also seen in some nonresponders. The average count of expanded clones was higher among CD8+ T cells than among CD4+.

Notes on this clone: Its antigen is not identified.

Some clones are missing from TCRdb's copy, which holds only in-frame ones; the method was immunoSEQ multiplex PCR. Of more than 70,000 clones in the sample, roughly 80% were seen once. CDR1 is SGHTA and CDR2 is FQGNSA in the germline V gene. V shed 4 bases and J shed 8 bases, with 14 bases lying between them. The CDR3 sequence is 13 residues long. This sequence was found in an adult with an advanced solid tumor such as melanoma, head and neck, liver or kidney cancer. The chain couples TRBV7-2 to TRBJ1-1, with D maybe TRBD1 (5 bases). Sequences were derived from CD4+ or CD8+ T cells sorted from blood, sampled in a trial of the OX40 agonist ivuxolimab. This chain's CDR3 is CASSYQGRTEAFF. CDR3 coding DNA: TGTGCCAGCAGCTACCAAGGGAGGACAGAAGCTTTCTTT. The full variable domain, completed using reference TRBV7-2 and TRBJ1-1, is GAGVSQSPSNKVTEKGKDVELRCDPISGHTALYWYRQSLGQGLEFLIYFQGNSAPDKSGLPSDRFSAERTGGSVSTLTIQRTQQEDSAVYLCASSYQGRTEAFFGQGTRLTVV.